This T cell receptor (beta chain) is from a study of T cells in localized non-small cell lung cancer. Germline V lookup: CDR1 SGDLS, CDR2 YYNGEE. J gave up 5 bases and V 4 bases, and 6 bases lay outside the gene matches. The CDR3 is 14 amino acids. Comments on this clone: No antigen is known for it.

Sequencing used immunoSEQ multiplex PCR; TCRdb keeps in-frame clones, though not all of them. The data hold approximately 35,000 clones, with approximately 91% observed a single time. The study's findings and limits: The tumor had only one region sequenced, so heterogeneity remains possible. Exceeding tumor, uninvolved adjacent lung had the highest T cell clonality. There were a median about 53 of the top 100 tumor clones appearing in adjacent lung. Higher blood T cell density went with longer overall survival.

The receptor was derived from a man aged 35 to 69 with stage II lung adenocarcinoma. The sequenced sample was PBMCs, obtained before any cancer treatment. The chain recombines TRBV9 with TRBJ1-5, with 7 positions matching TRBD1. The CDR3 coding sequence is TGTGCCAGCAGCAGGCAGGGGACAGATCAGCCCCAGCATTTT. As protein: CASSRQGTDQPQHF.